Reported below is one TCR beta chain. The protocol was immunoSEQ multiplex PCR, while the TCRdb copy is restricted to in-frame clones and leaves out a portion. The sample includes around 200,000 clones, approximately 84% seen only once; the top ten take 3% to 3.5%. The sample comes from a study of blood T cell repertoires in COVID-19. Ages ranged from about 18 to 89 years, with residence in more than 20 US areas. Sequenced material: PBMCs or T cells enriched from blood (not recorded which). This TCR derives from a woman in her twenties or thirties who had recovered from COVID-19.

CDR3 sequence reads: CSVNEGGYTF. The CDR3 DNA reads TGCAGCGTTAACGAGGGAGGCTACACCTTC. This sequence joins TRBV29-1 and TRBJ1-2; D gene uncertain. CDR1 and CDR2 (germline): SQVTM, ANQGSEA. V dropped 5 bases and J dropped 8 bases, with 9 bases sitting between them. This CDR3 has 10 amino acids.